The clone carrying this T cell receptor (beta chain) was recorded a few times. The antigen is not known. TCR beta CDR3 regions were amplified from RNA. RT-PCR in the first round (using the HTBI primer set) targeted the TCR CDR3. Each CDR3 protein gets one entry after TCRdb re-called the multiplex PCR reads with MiXCR. The sample includes around 530,000 distinct CDR3 sequences, roughly a sixth of them seen just once. The CDR3 is made up of 17 amino acids. J gave up 1 base and V 0 bases, and 7 bases lay outside the gene matches. Germline-derived CDR1 and CDR2 are SGHAT and FQNNGV. These data belong to a study of T cells in Graves' hyperthyroidism and ophthalmopathy. The study's findings and limits: Blood also contained most expanded thyroid clonotypes above 0.001.

The sequence derives from a woman in her late teens or twenties with Graves' ophthalmopathy. The genes are TRBV11-2 and TRBJ1-1; 8 bases agree with TRBD1. The material sequenced was blood. The CDR3 protein is CASSLERTGIENTEAFF. CDR3 bases: TGTGCCAGCAGCTTAGAGAGGACAGGGATCGAGAACACTGAAGCTTTCTTT.